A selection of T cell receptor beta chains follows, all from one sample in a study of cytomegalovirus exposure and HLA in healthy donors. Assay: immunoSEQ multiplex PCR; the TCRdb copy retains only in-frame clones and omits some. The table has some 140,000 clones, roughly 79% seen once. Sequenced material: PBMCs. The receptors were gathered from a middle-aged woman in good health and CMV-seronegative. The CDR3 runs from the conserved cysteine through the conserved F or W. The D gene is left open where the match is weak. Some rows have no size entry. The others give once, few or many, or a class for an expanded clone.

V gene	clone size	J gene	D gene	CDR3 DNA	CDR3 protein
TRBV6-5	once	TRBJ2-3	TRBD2	TGTGCCAGCAGTTACCGCGGGGGGGCGGCAGATACGCAGTATTTT	CASSYRGGAADTQYF
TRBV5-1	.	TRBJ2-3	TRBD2	TGCGCCAGCAGCTTGGGGGATTGGGGGGGAAGCACAGATACGCAGTATTTT	CASSLGDWGGSTDTQYF
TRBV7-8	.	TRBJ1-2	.	TGTGCCAGCAGCCTCCGGGGGGGCAACTATGGCTACACCTTC	CASSLRGGNYGYTF
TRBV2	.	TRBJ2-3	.	TGTGCCAGCAGTCCACACAGTCAGTACACAGATACGCAGTATTTT	CASSPHSQYTDTQYF
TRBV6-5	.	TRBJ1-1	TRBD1	TGTGCCAGCAGTTACTTTGAGACAGGGAAGGTTACTGAAGCTTTCTTT	CASSYFETGKVTEAFF
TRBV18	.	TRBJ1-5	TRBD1	TGTGCCAGCTCACCTCAACAGGGGGCAAATCAGCCCCAGCATTTT	CASSPQQGANQPQHF
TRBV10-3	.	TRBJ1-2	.	TGTGCCATCAGTGAGCCCCAGGACAGTTTCCCTAACTATGGCTACACCTTC	CAISEPQDSFPNYGYTF
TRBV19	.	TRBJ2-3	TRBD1	TGTGCCAGTAGTAATGGGTCCGGGACAGGGAAAACAGATACGCAGTATTTT	CASSNGSGTGKTDTQYF
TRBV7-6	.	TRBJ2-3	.	TGTGCCAGCAGCAAACTAGCCACCTTAGATACGCAGTATTTT	CASSKLATLDTQYF
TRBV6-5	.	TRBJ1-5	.	TGTGCCAGCAGTTACCGACAGCATAGCAATCAGCCCCAGCATTTT	CASSYRQHSNQPQHF
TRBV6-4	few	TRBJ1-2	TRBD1	TGTGCCAGCAGTGACCAACCGGGACAGGGGGTTCCTAACTATGGCTACACCTTC	CASSDQPGQGVPNYGYTF
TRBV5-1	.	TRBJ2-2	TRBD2	TGCGCCAGCAGCTTGGCCGCTAGCGGGGTCACCGGGGAGCTGTTTTTT	CASSLAASGVTGELFF
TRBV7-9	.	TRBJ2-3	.	TGTGCCAGCAGCCAGGCCTTAGTAATGTCAGATACGCAGTATTTT	CASSQALVMSDTQYF
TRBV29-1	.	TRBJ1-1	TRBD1	TGCAGCGCTAACAGGGGTCCCAACACTGAAGCTTTCTTT	CSANRGPNTEAFF
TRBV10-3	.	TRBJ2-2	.	TGTGCCATCAGTGAGTCCGTAGTGAACACCGGGGAGCTGTTTTTT	CAISESVVNTGELFF
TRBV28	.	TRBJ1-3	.	TGTGCCAGCTTCAAACCCGACAGGATCTCTGGAAACACCATATATTTT	CASFKPDRISGNTIYF
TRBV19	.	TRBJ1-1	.	TGTGCCAGTAGTATAGAATTACGGACAGTGGAAGCTTTCTTT	CASSIELRTVEAFF
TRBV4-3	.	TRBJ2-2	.	TGCGCCAGCAGCCAAGGTACAGGGAGCGCCACCGGGGAGCTGTTTTTT	CASSQGTGSATGELFF
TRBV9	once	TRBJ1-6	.	TGTGCCAGCAGCTCGGCAGGAAGCTCCTATAATTCACCCCTCCACTTT	CASSSAGSSYNSPLHF
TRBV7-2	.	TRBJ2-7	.	TGTGCCAGCAGCCATGAACAGGGATACGAGCAGTACTTC	CASSHEQGYEQYF
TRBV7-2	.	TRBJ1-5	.	TGTGCCAGCAGCCTTGTTGCGGGGGCAGTTCAGCCCCAGCATTTT	CASSLVAGAVQPQHF
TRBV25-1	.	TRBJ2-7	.	TGTGCCAGCAGTGAAGAAAGCAGGGGACACAACGAGCAGTACTTC	CASSEESRGHNEQYF
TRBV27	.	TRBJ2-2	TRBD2	TGTGCCAGCTCCGCACTAGCGGGGGGGGGAAACACCGGGGAGCTGTTTTTT	CASSALAGGGNTGELFF
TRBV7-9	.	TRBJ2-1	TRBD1	TGTGCCAGCAGCTCACAGGGACAGGGGGCGTCTGAGCAGTTCTTC	CASSSQGQGASEQFF
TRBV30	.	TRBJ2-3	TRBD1	TGTGCCTGGAGCGCCGGGACAGGGGTATATACGCAGTATTTT	CAWSAGTGVYTQYF
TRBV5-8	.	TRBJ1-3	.	TGTGCCAGCAGCTTGGTGAGGCGGGGCTCTGGAAACACCATATATTTT	CASSLVRRGSGNTIYF
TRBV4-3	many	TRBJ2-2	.	TGCGCCAGCAGCCAAGTGGCCGGGGGTCCGAACACCGGGGAGCTGTTTTTT	CASSQVAGGPNTGELFF
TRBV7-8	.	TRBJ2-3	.	TGTGCCAGCAGCTTAGGGCAGGCGGGCTTAACGCAGTATTTT	CASSLGQAGLTQYF
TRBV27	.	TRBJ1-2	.	TGTGCCAGTACGACAATCGGGAAAAACTATGGCTACACCTTC	CASTTIGKNYGYTF
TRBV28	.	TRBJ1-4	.	TGTGCCAGTGGGAGACTTGGGGGGGGATCTAATGAAAAACTGTTTTTT	CASGRLGGGSNEKLFF
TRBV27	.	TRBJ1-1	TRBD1	TGTGCCAGCCGTATAGGGGGCGAGATGAACACTGAAGCTTTCTTT	CASRIGGEMNTEAFF
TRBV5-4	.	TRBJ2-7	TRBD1	TGTGCCAGCAGTGGAACAGGGGGCTACGAGCAGTACTTC	CASSGTGGYEQYF
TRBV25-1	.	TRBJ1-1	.	TGTGCCAGCAGAGGGGACGGACTAAACACTGAAGCTTTCTTT	CASRGDGLNTEAFF
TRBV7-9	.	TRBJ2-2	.	TGTGCCAGCAGCTTAGCGGGCCAGAACACCGGGGAGCTGTTTTTT	CASSLAGQNTGELFF
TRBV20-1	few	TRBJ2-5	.	TGCGGGATCAGGACTCAAGAGACCCAGTACTTC	CGIRTQETQYF
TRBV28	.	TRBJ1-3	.	TGTGCCAGCAGCCCCCCCCCGAGGCCGTTCTCTGGAAACACCATATATTTT	CASSPPPRPFSGNTIYF
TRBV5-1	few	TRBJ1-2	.	TGCGCCAGCAGCTTGGGCGGGGTTGGGCAGAACTATGGCTACACCTTC	CASSLGGVGQNYGYTF
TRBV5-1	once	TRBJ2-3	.	TGCGCCAGCAGCTTGGAACAGCCAGATACGCAGTATTTT	CASSLEQPDTQYF
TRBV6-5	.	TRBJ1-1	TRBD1	TGTGCCAGCAGCCAGGACAGGGGTACGAGCACTGAAGCTTTCTTT	CASSQDRGTSTEAFF
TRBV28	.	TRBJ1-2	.	TGTGCCAGCAGTTTAGCCGGAACTAGTGACTATGGCTACACCTTC	CASSLAGTSDYGYTF
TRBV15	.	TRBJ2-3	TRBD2	TGTGCCACCAGCAGATCATCAGCGCTAGCGGGGGATAGCACAGATACGCAGTATTTT	CATSRSSALAGDSTDTQYF
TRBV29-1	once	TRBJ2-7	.	TGCAGCGTAGCCGTCGTAAGGGGGGGCGAGCAGTACTTC	CSVAVVRGGEQYF
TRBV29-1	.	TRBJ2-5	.	TGCAGCGTAGGACAGCCCAAAGAGACCCAGTACTTC	CSVGQPKETQYF
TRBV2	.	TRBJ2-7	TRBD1	TGTGCCAGCAGTAAGGAAGACAGGGGCCCCTACGAGCAGTACTTC	CASSKEDRGPYEQYF
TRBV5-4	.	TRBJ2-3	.	TGTGCCAGCAGCTTGCTGCCAGGGACTAGCACAGATACGCAGTATTTT	CASSLLPGTSTDTQYF
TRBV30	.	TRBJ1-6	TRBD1	TGTGCCTGGGTACAGGGGCCCAATTCACCCCTCCACTTT	CAWVQGPNSPLHF
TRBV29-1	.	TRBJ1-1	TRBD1	TGCAGCGTTGCCCGATATACTAAAGTCGGGACAGGGGGTAGTGGCACTGAAGCTTTCTTT	CSVARYTKVGTGGSGTEAFF
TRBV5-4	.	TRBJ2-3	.	TGTGCCAGCAGCATTACTTCCGGGGGGCGGGGTAATACGCAGTATTTT	CASSITSGGRGNTQYF